One and the same sample provided the 14 T cell receptor beta chains below, sequenced in a study of blood T cell repertoires in COVID-19 (dated by TCRdb to about 2020). Libraries were made using the immunoSEQ multiplex PCR assay. The table was pulled from immuneACCESS by TCRdb, which kept in-frame rearrangements only. Such tables lose some clones; where checked, under half of the loss comes from unresolved V genes, and the rest has no known cause. The sample profile shows 90,000 to 100,000 clones; roughly 85% of them were found once. The ten most abundant clones make up roughly 18% of the sample. Material: peripheral blood. Every receptor here comes from a woman aged 55-69 years with COVID-19, enrolled during active disease.

The chain employs TRBV9 and TRBJ1-2, with D possibly matching TRBD1 (5 bases). The CDR3 totals 14 residues. The germline V gene encodes CDR1 SGDLS and CDR2 YYNGEE. Trimming shortened V by 1 base and J by 10 bases, and 17 bases separated the two germline ends. The CDR3: CASSVSNGGGSYTF. The DNA of the CDR3 is TGTGCCAGCAGCGTATCCAATGGGGGAGGGTCCTACACCTTC.

The chain has TRBV7-2 and TRBJ1-2, with D possibly being TRBD1 (6 bases). Germline values: CDR1 SGHTA, CDR2 FQGNSA. V was clipped by 5 bases and J by 2 bases, with 12 bases between them. The CDR3 extends over 14 amino acids. CDR3 amino acids: CASSLATGNYGYTF. CDR3 nucleotides: TGTGCCAGCAGCCTCGCGACAGGAAACTATGGCTACACCTTC.

The rearrangement joins TRBV12-5 to TRBJ1-6; D may be TRBD1 (6 bases). The CDR3 totals 15 residues. The germline V gene has CDR1 LGHNT and CDR2 FRNRAP. The V and J ends lost 5 bases and 6 bases respectively, with 14 bases between them. The CDR3 is CASGPHTGSNSPLHF. As DNA, the CDR3 is TGTGCTAGTGGTCCCCACACAGGGTCTAATTCACCCCTCCACTTT.

The CDR3 loop reads CASSWGQGSTEAFF. The CDR3, as DNA: TGTGCCAGCAGTTGGGGACAGGGGAGCACTGAAGCTTTCTTT. The chain couples TRBV6-5 to TRBJ1-1, with 10 bases fitting TRBD1. Germline CDR1 and CDR2: MNHEY and SVGAGI. Trimming removed 4 bases from V and 4 bases from J; junction bases left unmatched: 3. The CDR3 has 14 amino acids.

V gene TRBV6-1 combines with J gene TRBJ1-3; TRBD1 might be the D (5 bases). The CDR3 extends over 15 amino acids. Per germline, CDR1 MNHNS and CDR2 SASEGT. With 1 base removed from V and 4 bases from J, the gap between germline ends came to 11 bases. CDR3 DNA: TGTGCCAGCAGTGAAGTAGGGGTTAGGGGAAACACCATATATTTT. Protein: CASSEVGVRGNTIYF.

V is TRBV6-5 and J is TRBJ1-1, with TRBD1 as a possible D gene (6 bases). CDR1 MNHEY and CDR2 SVGAGI come from the germline V gene. Trimming removed 0 bases at V and 4 bases at J, with 12 bases between. The CDR3 has 15 amino acids. This chain's CDR3 is CASSYSLGGVTEAFF. DNA for the CDR3: TGTGCCAGCAGTTACTCGTTAGGGGGGGTCACTGAAGCTTTCTTT.

This rearrangement joins TRBV27 to TRBJ2-3; no reliable D call. The V and J ends lost 6 bases and 0 bases respectively, with 7 bases between them. The CDR3 runs 13 residues. CDR1 and CDR2 (germline): MNHEY, SMNVEV (reference sequence). CDR3 residues: CASRKQSTDTQYF. The CDR3 nucleotides are TGTGCCAGCAGGAAACAGAGCACAGATACGCAGTATTTT.

This clone was counted only a few times. The chain uses TRBV6-2 or TRBV6-3 and TRBJ1-2; TRBD1 aligns across 9 bases. There are 15 residues in the CDR3. CDR1 is MNHEY, CDR2 SVGEGT, per germline. The J segment lost 8 bases and the V segment lost 6 bases, leaving 13 bases of the junction unmatched. The CDR3 DNA reads as TGTGCCAGCAGCCGCCCATCGGGACAGGGAGTAGGCTACACCTTC. Residues: CASSRPSGQGVGYTF.

This chain joins TRBV19 and TRBJ1-3; D is unclear. The CDR3 has 14 amino acids. V was clipped by 7 bases and J by 4 bases, with 14 bases between them. The V gene's germline CDR1 is LNHDA and CDR2 SQIVND (reference sequence). CDR3 protein: CASTANLQGNTIYF. The CDR3 region has the DNA TGTGCCAGTACGGCCAATCTACAGGGAAACACCATATATTTT.

This clone was counted a few times. The chain couples TRBV4-3 to TRBJ1-4; TRBD1 matches at 9 bases. Germline-derived CDR1 and CDR2 are LGHNA and YSLEER. CDR3 length: 14 amino acids. V trimming: 1 base; J trimming: 11 bases; junction bases outside the gene matches: 5. DNA of the CDR3: TGCGCCAGCAGCCAAGGCCGGACAGGGGAGAAACTGTTTTTT. Its translation is CASSQGRTGEKLFF.

This clone was recorded only once. The chain joins TRBV7-8 to TRBJ2-1; possible D gene TRBD1, 6 bases. The CDR3 runs 13 residues. The germline gives CDR1 SGHVS, CDR2 FQNEAQ. With 2 bases removed from V and 5 bases from J, the gap between germline ends came to 7 bases. DNA of the CDR3: TGTGCCAGCAGCTTAAGGGACAACAATGAGCAGTTCTTC. This gives the protein CASSLRDNNEQFF.

The J gene is TRBJ1-2, the V gene TRBV28; D is perhaps TRBD1 (6 bases). CDR1 and CDR2 from the germline V gene are MDHEN and SYDVKM. This CDR3 region has 17 residues. V lost 5 bases and J 0 bases, leaving 19 bases between the germline ends. The CDR3 is CASSPSGTFIANYGYTF. CDR3 coding DNA: TGTGCCAGCAGTCCCTCCGGGACATTTATAGCTAACTATGGCTACACCTTC.

The chain has TRBV7-2 and TRBJ2-7, with 10 bases identical to TRBD2. The CDR3 contains 17 residues. Trimming at V came to 2 bases and at J to 2 bases, leaving 9 bases not matched to a gene. Germline V CDR1 and CDR2: SGHTA, FQGNSA. CDR3 amino acids: CASSLRPSGGRTYEQYF. The CDR3 region has the DNA TGTGCCAGCAGCTTAAGGCCTAGCGGGGGCCGCACCTACGAGCAGTACTTC.

The V and J genes are TRBV7-9 and TRBJ1-6; D not resolved. This CDR3 has 13 amino acids. The V end was cut by 3 bases, the J end by 9 bases, with 9 bases between. CDR1 is SEHNR, CDR2 FQNEAQ, per germline (reference sequence). The CDR3 loop reads CASSFGLSSPLHF. The CDR3 DNA is TGTGCCAGCAGCTTCGGTCTTTCTTCACCCCTCCACTTT.